This TCR beta chain is drawn from a study of identical twins. Whole-study results and caveats: The analysis was cross-sectional rather than longitudinal within donors. Weaker excess twin sharing was observed in beta out-of-frame sequences.

Points on this clonotype: Antigen specificity is unknown.

The V end lost 2 bases, the J end lost 5 bases, and 15 bases lay between the germline ends. CDR1 and CDR2 from the germline V gene are SGHDN and FVKESK. This CDR3 region has 15 residues. A universal primer binding site was introduced by template switching. The final cDNA contained unique molecular identifiers. Via MiXCR, TCRdb re-called the 5' RACE reads, giving one row per CDR3 protein. The sample lists about 260,000 distinct CDR3 sequences; approximately 7% were seen once. The same sample was also studied in work on yellow fever vaccine responses in identical twins.

The genes are TRBV14 and TRBJ1-2, with D unclear. This clonotype was sampled from a woman between 18 and 29 years old in good health. The sequenced material came from memory (CD45RO+) T cells sorted from blood. The CDR3 coding sequence is TGTGCCAGCAGCCAATACCGGACGGAGCTGTATGGCTACACCTTC. Its protein is CASSQYRTELYGYTF.